Presented here are 14 T cell receptor beta chains from one specimen sequenced in a study of response to subunit inactivated influenza vaccine. TCRdb used MiXCR to reprocess the RT-PCR reads, holding one entry per CDR3 protein. The sample includes 500,000 to 550,000 distinct CDR3 sequences, roughly 25% of them seen just once. Separately, the same data were catalogued under a study of T cells expressing NK-cell markers. That paper adds: UMIs accompanied the 5'RACE template switching by which TCR beta cDNA was made.

Sequenced material: CD4+ T cells sorted from PBMCs, taken less than 13 days after vaccination. These receptor sequences come from a man aged 50 or older who received an inactivated influenza vaccine.

This clonotype showed up just a few times. The chain combines TRBV6-2 or TRBV6-3 with TRBJ2-7; 13 nucleotides align to TRBD2. CDR3 length: 15 residues. J lost 3 bases, V lost 6 bases, and 5 bases had no gene match. CDR1 and CDR2 from the germline V gene are MNHEY and SVGEGT. The chain's CDR3 is CASRNRTSGSYEQYF. The CDR3 DNA follows: TGTGCCAGCAGAAACCGGACTAGCGGGAGCTACGAGCAGTACTTC.

Only a few counts were recorded for this clonotype. The chain couples TRBV12-3 or TRBV12-4 to TRBJ2-2, with TRBD2 as a possible D gene (5 bases). V lost 6 bases, J lost 5 bases, and 13 bases lay in between. The CDR3 has 14 amino acids. CDR3 amino acids: CASSLTRGTGELFF. CDR3 coding DNA: TGTGCCAGCAGCCTCACCCGGGGTACCGGGGAGCTGTTTTTT.

The gene calls are TRBV7-9 and TRBJ2-7; tentative D call: TRBD2 (5 bases). This CDR3 spans 13 amino acids. V dropped 8 bases and J dropped 3 bases, with 14 bases sitting between them. CDR1 SEHNR and CDR2 FQNEAQ come from the germline V gene (reference sequence). The CDR3 DNA sequence: TGTGCCAGCGGACGAGCGGAAAACTACGAGCAGTACTTC. It yields the protein CASGRAENYEQYF. Filled out from reference TRBV7-9 and TRBJ2-7, the complete variable domain reads DTGVSQNPRHKITKRGQNVTFRCDPISEHNRLYWYRQTLGQGPEFLTYFQNEAQLEKSRLLSDRFSAERPKGSFSTLEIQRTEQGDSAMYLCASGRAENYEQYFGPGTRLTVT.

The chain joins TRBV18 to TRBJ2-3, with 8 bases identical to TRBD1. J gave up 0 bases and V 4 bases, and 6 bases lay outside the gene matches. Germline V gene sequence: CDR1 KGHSH, CDR2 LQKENI. CDR3 size: 16 residues. The CDR3 spells CASSHRQGTSTDTQYF. The CDR3 bases are TGTGCCAGCTCACACAGACAGGGGACTAGCACAGATACGCAGTATTTT.

V gene TRBV6-2 or TRBV6-3 combines with J gene TRBJ2-2, with D unresolved. Trimming left V 6 bases short and J 6 bases short, with 8 bases between. The CDR3 has 12 amino acids. CDR1 MNHEY and CDR2 SVGEGT come from the germline V gene. The CDR3 sequence: CASRLSAGELFF. CDR3 nucleotides: TGTGCCAGCAGACTTTCGGCCGGGGAGCTGTTTTTT.

This clonotype was counted between two and nine times. The rearrangement uses TRBV11-2 and TRBJ2-3; a possible D gene is TRBD2 (6 bases). This CDR3 region has 15 residues. Germline loops: CDR1 SGHAT, CDR2 FQNNGV. V lost 5 bases, J lost 4 bases, and 16 bases lay in between. The CDR3 here is CASSTTGGFADTQYF. The DNA for the CDR3 is TGTGCCAGCAGCACTACAGGAGGGTTTGCAGATACGCAGTATTTT.

This chain joins TRBV6-2 or TRBV6-3 and TRBJ1-1; D is possibly TRBD1 (6 bases). CDR3 length: 13 residues. The V and J ends lost 6 bases and 5 bases respectively, with 13 bases between them. Looked up from germline, CDR1 is MNHEY and CDR2 is SVGEGT. CDR3 amino acids: CASSPGDWTEAFF. Here the CDR3 DNA reads TGTGCCAGCAGCCCAGGGGATTGGACTGAAGCTTTCTTT.

V gene TRBV20-1 combines with J gene TRBJ1-6; 8 bases line up with TRBD1. V gave up 4 bases and J gave up 9 bases; unmatched junction bases: 11. Germline loops: CDR1 DFQATT, CDR2 SNEGSKA (reference sequence). This CDR3 spans 15 amino acids. The CDR3 loop reads CSAKTGGEAASPLHF. The CDR3 DNA reads TGCAGTGCTAAAACAGGGGGGGAGGCGGCTTCACCCCTCCACTTT.

This clonotype appeared a few times. The chain couples TRBV24-1 to TRBJ2-3, with 8 bases fitting TRBD2. Per the germline V gene, CDR1 is KGHDR and CDR2 is SFDVKD. V dropped 4 bases and J dropped 3; count of bases not matched to a gene: 8. The CDR3 extends over 16 amino acids. CDR3 amino acids: CATSEYSGIRTDTQYF. The CDR3 nucleotides read TGTGCCACCAGTGAGTATAGCGGGATAAGAACAGATACGCAGTATTTT.

The V call is TRBV4-1, the J call TRBJ2-5, with D unclear. CDR3 length equals 15 residues. In germline, CDR1 is MGHRA, CDR2 YSYEKL. V was pared by 1 base and J by 1 base, with 10 bases between. The CDR3, as DNA: TGCGCCAGCAGCCAAGGGGCTACAGCCCAAGAGACCCAGTACTTC. Encoded protein: CASSQGATAQETQYF.

The V gene is TRBV6-1, the J gene TRBJ2-3; 11 bases agree with TRBD2. Germline CDR1 and CDR2: MNHNS and SASEGT. V lost 2 bases and J lost 7; bases outside the gene matches: 8. This CDR3 has 16 residues. CDR3 sequence reads: CASSETPSGGSYTQYF. The DNA for the CDR3 is TGTGCCAGCAGTGAAACCCCTAGCGGGGGGTCTTATACGCAGTATTTT.

The chain recombines TRBV7-8 with TRBJ2-7, with 12 bases that match TRBD2. The CDR3 covers 14 residues. Per germline, CDR1 SGHVS and CDR2 FQNEAQ. V shed 4 bases and J 7 bases; nucleotides not matched to a gene: 5. In DNA, the CDR3 is TGTGCCAGCAGCTCTAGCGGGGGGGCGTTTGAGCAGTACTTC. Translating it yields CASSSSGGAFEQYF.

This clonotype showed up just a few times. This chain links TRBV12-3 or TRBV12-4 with TRBJ1-1; tentatively, D is TRBD1 (6 bases). CDR3 length: 14 amino acids. V lost 6 bases and J 6 bases, leaving 17 bases between the germline ends. CDR3 sequence reads: CASRFFSGDAEAFF. DNA of the CDR3: TGTGCCAGCAGGTTCTTTTCAGGGGACGCTGAAGCTTTCTTT.

This clonotype was found a few times. The chain has TRBV29-1 and TRBJ2-7; 9 bases align to TRBD1. This CDR3 spans 13 amino acids. CDR1 is SQVTM, CDR2 ANQGSEA, per germline. Germline trimming cut 5 bases from V and 7 bases from J; bases unmatched to any gene: 9. Written as DNA, the CDR3 is TGCAGCGTTTCCGGGACAGGGAGGGGAGAGCAGTACTTC. Translating it yields CSVSGTGRGEQYF.